These T cell receptor beta chains were read from a single sample in a study of control samples from healthy donors and cancer patients. TCRdb's copy holds only in-frame clones and misses some; the assay was immunoSEQ multiplex PCR. The sample shows 95,000 to 110,000 clones, around 89% of them seen only once. Material for sequencing was PBMCs. These receptors originate from a man aged 55 to 70 with lung cancer. Each CDR3 is given with its conserved first and last residue. D genes are given only for firm matches. Clone size is stated in some rows and not others, as once, few, many or a class when expanded.

TRBV6-1,-,TRBJ1-4,-,CASSEDLATNEKLFF,TGTGCCAGCAGTGAAGACCTAGCAACTAATGAAAAACTGTTTTTT
TRBV10-3,-,TRBJ2-7,-,CAISDSGTSSYEQYF,TGTGCCATCAGTGATTCGGGCACTAGCTCCTACGAGCAGTACTTC
TRBV9,-,TRBJ1-1,-,CASSVQVTYREAFF,TGTGCCAGCAGCGTCCAGGTGACCTACCGTGAAGCTTTCTTT
TRBV6-6,-,TRBJ1-1,TRBD1,CASSYRDRGNTEAFF,TGTGCCAGCAGTTATCGGGACAGGGGGAACACTGAAGCTTTCTTT
TRBV11-3,few,TRBJ2-1,TRBD2,CASSPQSSALAGGYNEQFF,TGTGCCAGCAGCCCACAATCGTCCGCTCTAGCGGGAGGATACAATGAGCAGTTCTTC
TRBV29-1,-,TRBJ2-7,-,CSVVLGEVSEQYF,TGCAGCGTTGTATTAGGGGAAGTGAGTGAGCAGTACTTC
TRBV25-1,-,TRBJ1-1,TRBD1,CASTSGQGGTEAFF,TGTGCCAGCACCTCCGGACAGGGGGGGACTGAAGCTTTCTTT
TRBV9,-,TRBJ2-2,-,CASSAEANTGELFF,TGTGCCAGCAGCGCGGAAGCGAACACCGGGGAGCTGTTTTTT
TRBV6-5,-,TRBJ1-4,-,CASTVGTNEKLFF,TGTGCCAGTACGGTAGGGACAAATGAAAAACTGTTTTTT
TRBV30,-,TRBJ1-5,-,CAWSDPGVRKKPQHF,TGTGCCTGGAGTGACCCAGGGGTTCGGAAGAAGCCCCAGCATTTT
TRBV25-1,-,TRBJ1-2,-,CASSGPGGGLGSSGYTF,TGTGCCAGCAGTGGCCCTGGGGGGGGGCTAGGATCTTCCGGCTACACCTTC
TRBV11-2,-,TRBJ2-3,-,CASSLVGGATDTQYF,TGTGCCAGCAGCTTAGTTGGGGGTGCCACAGATACGCAGTATTTT
TRBV11-3,-,TRBJ1-3,-,CASSSRASSGNTIYF,TGTGCCAGCAGCTCCCGGGCCTCCTCTGGAAACACCATATATTTT
TRBV7-9,-,TRBJ2-3,TRBD2,CASSPGLAGTLGTDTQYF,TGTGCCAGCAGTCCAGGTCTAGCGGGGACCTTGGGCACAGATACGCAGTATTTT
TRBV25-1,-,TRBJ1-2,TRBD1,CASGDRVPYEDYTF,TGTGCCAGCGGGGACAGGGTCCCGTATGAAGACTACACCTTC
TRBV7-8,-,TRBJ1-1,TRBD1,CASSFRTGVTEAFF,TGTGCCAGCAGCTTCCGCACAGGGGTAACTGAAGCTTTCTTT
TRBV10-3,-,TRBJ2-7,TRBD2,CAISDSTSGDYEQYF,TGTGCCATCAGTGATTCAACTAGCGGGGACTACGAGCAGTACTTC
TRBV7-2,-,TRBJ2-5,-,CASSLGGPLETQYF,TGTGCCAGCAGCTTAGGAGGCCCCTTGGAGACCCAGTACTTC
TRBV7-9,-,TRBJ2-3,-,CASSLEGFGDTQYF,TGTGCCAGCAGCTTAGAAGGGTTTGGAGATACGCAGTATTTT
TRBV7-3,-,TRBJ2-2,-,CASSPQVANTGELFF,TGTGCCAGCAGCCCGCAGGTTGCGAACACCGGGGAGCTGTTTTTT
TRBV5-6,-,TRBJ2-7,-,CASSSTASSYEQYF,TGTGCCAGCAGCTCGACAGCTAGCTCCTACGAGCAGTACTTC
TRBV30,many,TRBJ1-1,TRBD1,CAWTVQGARVTEAFF,TGTGCCTGGACGGTACAGGGGGCGCGGGTCACTGAAGCTTTCTTT
TRBV30,-,TRBJ1-1,TRBD1,CAWSRGLEAFF,TGTGCCTGGAGCAGGGGGCTTGAAGCTTTCTTT
TRBV3-1/TRBV3-2,once,TRBJ1-1,TRBD1,CASSQDGQGTAEAFF,TGTGCCAGCAGCCAGGATGGACAGGGTACAGCTGAAGCTTTCTTT
TRBV25-1,-,TRBJ1-2,TRBD1,CASTRQGDYGYTF,TGTGCCAGTACCAGACAGGGCGACTATGGCTACACCTTC
TRBV3-1/TRBV3-2,-,TRBJ2-7,-,CASSQVSAATYYEQYF,TGTGCCAGCAGCCAAGTATCGGCCGCTACCTACTACGAGCAGTACTTC
TRBV3-1/TRBV3-2,-,TRBJ1-2,-,CASSLLSGNRYGYTF,TGTGCCAGCAGCCTTCTCTCGGGGAATCGCTATGGCTACACCTTC
TRBV27,-,TRBJ1-3,TRBD1,CASSPRTGGGWGNTIYF,TGTGCCAGCAGTCCGAGGACAGGAGGGGGATGGGGAAACACCATATATTTT
TRBV24-1,-,TRBJ2-1,-,CATSDLHMGASSYNEQFF,TGTGCCACCAGTGATTTGCATATGGGGGCGAGCTCCTACAATGAGCAGTTCTTC
TRBV29-1,few,TRBJ1-4,TRBD1,CSVSTGVWVNEKLFF,TGCAGCGTGTCGACAGGGGTTTGGGTGAATGAAAAACTGTTTTTT
TRBV5-1,-,TRBJ2-1,-,CASSSSLNEQFF,TGCGCCAGCAGCTCCTCACTAAATGAGCAGTTCTTC
TRBV6-5,-,TRBJ2-2,-,CASSPWRAGELFF,TGTGCCAGCAGCCCCTGGCGCGCCGGGGAGCTGTTTTTT
TRBV7-2,-,TRBJ2-1,TRBD2,CASSPVASGGPNEQFF,TGTGCCAGCAGCCCTGTGGCTAGCGGGGGTCCCAATGAGCAGTTCTTC
TRBV3-1/TRBV3-2,-,TRBJ1-1,-,CASSQPQGNTEAFF,TGTGCCAGCAGCCAACCTCAGGGTAACACTGAAGCTTTCTTT
TRBV5-5,-,TRBJ2-1,-,CASSLLSGVSSYNEQFF,TGTGCCAGCAGCTTGTTGTCGGGCGTTAGCTCCTACAATGAGCAGTTCTTC
TRBV4-1,-,TRBJ2-2,TRBD1,CASSQTRQGIRKTGELFF,TGCGCCAGCAGCCAAACTAGACAGGGTATAAGGAAAACCGGGGAGCTGTTTTTT
TRBV3-1/TRBV3-2,-,TRBJ1-1,-,CASSQDRGDEGASF,TGTGCCAGCAGCCAAGATAGGGGTGATGAGGGCGCTTCCTTT
TRBV12-5,-,TRBJ1-4,TRBD1,CASGLTLTGANEKLFF,TGTGCTAGTGGTTTGACCTTAACAGGGGCTAATGAAAAACTGTTTTTT
TRBV18,-,TRBJ2-3,-,CASSPDSRTDTQYF,TGTGCCAGCTCACCAGATTCTCGCACAGATACGCAGTATTTT
TRBV12-5,-,TRBJ1-4,TRBD1,CASGLGTGQEKLFF,TGTGCTAGTGGTTTGGGGACAGGGCAGGAAAAACTGTTTTTT
TRBV5-6,-,TRBJ2-2,-,CASSLQGGLDTGELFF,TGTGCCAGCAGCCTTCAGGGGGGGCTTGACACCGGGGAGCTGTTTTTT
TRBV21-1,-,TRBJ1-1,-,CASSKAAAGKNGEYTEAFF,TGTGCCAGCAGCAAAGCTGCCGCAGGGAAGAATGGGGAGTACACTGAAGCTTTCTTT
TRBV30,-,TRBJ2-3,TRBD2,CAWSVGEGGTQYF,TGTGCCTGGAGTGTGGGGGAGGGAGGTACGCAGTATTTT
TRBV20-1,once,TRBJ1-1,-,CSASVATNTEAFF,TGCAGTGCTAGTGTAGCGACCAACACTGAAGCTTTCTTT
TRBV6-2/TRBV6-3,-,TRBJ1-4,-,CASSYFNEKLFF,TGTGCCAGCAGTTACTTTAATGAAAAACTGTTTTTT
TRBV15,-,TRBJ2-5,-,CATSRVGASWTQYF,TGTGCCACCAGCAGAGTAGGGGCAAGCTGGACCCAGTACTTC
TRBV11-3,-,TRBJ1-1,TRBD1,CASSSRQGLNTEAFF,TGTGCCAGCAGCTCCCGACAGGGCCTGAACACTGAAGCTTTCTTT
TRBV5-1,-,TRBJ1-3,TRBD1,CASSGTGLLGNTIYF,TGCGCCAGCAGCGGGACAGGTTTACTCGGAAACACCATATATTTT
TRBV11-3,-,TRBJ2-2,-,CASTGTATGELFF,TGTGCCAGCACCGGGACTGCCACCGGGGAGCTGTTTTTT
TRBV5-1,-,TRBJ1-4,TRBD1,CASSGQGATNEKLFF,TGCGCCAGCAGCGGACAGGGTGCAACTAATGAAAAACTGTTTTTT
TRBV14,-,TRBJ2-7,TRBD2,CASSQDLGLAGTEQYF,TGTGCCAGCAGCCAAGATTTGGGACTAGCGGGGACCGAGCAGTACTTC
TRBV24-1,-,TRBJ2-1,-,CATSDLTGEQFF,TGTGCCACCAGTGATTTGACCGGAGAGCAGTTCTTC
TRBV24-1,-,TRBJ2-3,TRBD2,CATSPGGVDTQYF,TGTGCCACCAGCCCGGGGGGAGTAGATACGCAGTATTTT
TRBV20-1,once,TRBJ2-5,TRBD1,CSARDRETQYF,TGCAGTGCTAGGGACAGGGAGACCCAGTACTTC
TRBV20-1,-,TRBJ2-1,-,CSASLREEQFF,TGCAGTGCTAGCCTAAGGGAGGAGCAGTTCTTC